These 15 T cell receptor beta chains originate from one sample sequenced in a study of PD-L1 blockade in urothelial cancer. Sequencing was performed with immunoSEQ multiplex PCR; in TCRdb, only in-frame clones are kept and a portion is missing. The table lists roughly 63,000 clones, 80% to 85% of them singletons. Described time point: pretreatment peripheral blood. The starting material was PBMCs, obtained around atezolizumab (anti-PD-L1) treatment. The source is a man aged 70 or older with urothelial cancer.

The chain has TRBV30 and TRBJ1-4, with a weak D call TRBD1 (6 bases). The CDR3 is made up of 13 amino acids. Germline CDR1 reads GTSNPN; CDR2 reads SVGIG (reference sequence). The V gene lost 2 bases and the J gene lost 5 bases, with 9 bases spanning the gap. The DNA of the CDR3 is TGTGCCTGGAGTCCAGGGACAAATGAAAAACTGTTTTTT. This codes for CAWSPGTNEKLFF.

The rearrangement links TRBV19 to TRBJ1-1; 8 nucleotides agree with TRBD1. V was clipped by 4 bases and J by 1 base; unmatched bases: 8. CDR1 is LNHDA, CDR2 SQIVND, per germline (reference sequence). The CDR3 is 16 residues long. For the CDR3, the DNA is TGTGCCAGTAGTACCCGAGGACAGGGCGGGAACACTGAAGCTTTCTTT. This sequence encodes CASSTRGQGGNTEAFF. The entire variable domain, with the rest obtained from reference TRBV19 and TRBJ1-1, is as follows: DGGITQSPKYLFRKEGQNVTLSCEQNLNHDAMYWYRQDPGQGLRLIYYSQIVNDFQKGDIAEGYSVSREKKESFPLTVTSAQKNPTAFYLCASSTRGQGGNTEAFFGQGTRLTVV.

The chain combines TRBV10-1 with TRBJ2-2, with 7 bases fitting TRBD1. Germline V gene data show CDR1 as WNHNN and CDR2 as SYGVQD (reference sequence). The CDR3 runs 14 residues. Germline trimming cut 5 bases from V and 4 bases from J; bases unmatched to any gene: 4. CDR3 sequence (DNA): TGCGCCAGCAGTCGACAGGGAAGCACCGGGGAGCTGTTTTTT. Its translation: CASSRQGSTGELFF.

The chain is built from TRBV2 and TRBJ1-2, with TRBD1 identical over 7 bases. CDR3 size: 13 residues. J was trimmed by 4 bases and V by 5 bases; bases with no gene match: 4. CDR1 and CDR2 (germline): SNHLY, FYNNEI. The DNA of the CDR3 is TGTGCCAGCAGTCGGACAGGTAGCTATGGCTACACCTTC. Its protein product is CASSRTGSYGYTF. The variable domain in full, with the rest retrieved from reference TRBV2 and TRBJ1-2, is EPEVTQTPSHQVTQMGQEVILRCVPISNHLYFYWYRQILGQKVEFLVSFYNNEISEKSEIFDDQFSVERPDGSNFTLKIRSTKLEDSAMYFCASSRTGSYGYTFGSGTRLTVV.

This chain joins TRBV30 and TRBJ1-1, with a weak D call TRBD1 (6 bases). Germline CDR1 and CDR2: GTSNPN and SVGIG (reference sequence). Trimming removed 3 bases at V and 0 bases at J, with 8 bases between. The CDR3 covers 13 residues. In DNA, the CDR3 is TGTGCCTGGAGCGGGGACATGAACACTGAAGCTTTCTTT. Amino acids: CAWSGDMNTEAFF.

The rearrangement links TRBV5-1 to TRBJ1-2, with D perhaps TRBD1 (5 bases). Germline CDR1 and CDR2: SGHRS and YFSETQ. The CDR3 totals 13 residues. V was shortened by 5 bases and J by 3 bases, with 11 bases between the two germline ends. The chain's CDR3 is CASSYDSDYGYTF. The CDR3 DNA sequence: TGCGCCAGCAGTTATGACAGCGACTATGGCTACACCTTC.

As regards this clone: The germline gene is not matched at one end of the junction; a read error may be the cause. The rearrangement uses TRBV2 and TRBJ2-7; D remains ambiguous. Per the germline V gene, CDR1 is SNHLY and CDR2 is FYNNEI. This CDR3 comprises 14 residues. CDR3 sequence: CAISSGSNSYEQYF. CDR3 in DNA: TGTGCCATCAGTTCCGGGTCCAACTCCTACGAGCAGTACTTC.

As regards this clone: Other DNA sequences in this specimen translate into the identical CDR3. This sequence joins TRBV18 and TRBJ1-3, with 10 bases identical to TRBD1. With 3 bases clipped from V and 4 bases from J, the junction kept 3 bases outside the gene matches. The V gene's germline CDR1 is KGHSH and CDR2 LQKENI. The CDR3 is 15 amino acids. This chain's CDR3 is CASSPGTGAGNTIYF. The CDR3 DNA is TGTGCCAGCTCACCTGGGACAGGGGCAGGAAACACCATATATTTT.

This clone was picked up a small number of times. The V call is TRBV5-1, the J call TRBJ2-7, with D tentatively TRBD1 (6 bases). V was pared by 4 bases and J by 2 bases, with 16 bases between. The CDR3 runs 15 residues. Germline loops: CDR1 SGHRS, CDR2 YFSETQ. As DNA, the CDR3 is TGCGCCAGCAGCCCTAACACAGGGTCCGCCTACGAGCAGTACTTC. Translating gives CASSPNTGSAYEQYF.

The V and J genes are TRBV4-1 and TRBJ2-7, with D unclear. Germline CDR1 is MGHRA and CDR2 is YSYEKL. There are 16 residues in the CDR3. Trimming removed 5 bases from V and 2 bases from J, with 19 bases in between. CDR3 residues: CASSSKPKQKPYEQYF. CDR3 sequence (DNA): TGCGCCAGCAGCTCAAAACCTAAACAGAAACCCTACGAGCAGTACTTC.

The chain recombines TRBV5-1 with TRBJ2-7, with TRBD1 matching over 10 bases. CDR1 and CDR2 from the germline V gene are SGHRS and YFSETQ. V lost 4 bases, J lost 1 base, and 5 bases stayed unmatched. The CDR3 spans 15 residues. The DNA of the CDR3 is TGCGCCAGCAGCCCGGGACAGGGGTTTTCCTACGAGCAGTACTTC. This gives the protein CASSPGQGFSYEQYF.

The gene calls are TRBV7-2 and TRBJ2-7; the D gene is possibly TRBD2 (6 bases). Germline V gives CDR1 SGHTA, CDR2 FQGNSA. Trimming removed 5 bases at V and 6 bases at J, with 17 bases between. This CDR3 has 14 amino acids. The CDR3 coding sequence is TGTGCCAGCAGCGTGGTTCACCGGGACTCCGAGCAGTACTTC. Amino acid sequence: CASSVVHRDSEQYF.

The chain combines TRBV7-2 with TRBJ2-1; a weak D match, TRBD2 (6 bases). V lost 3 bases and J lost 12, with 18 bases in between. Germline values: CDR1 SGHTA, CDR2 FQGNSA. The CDR3 loop spans 14 amino acids. CDR3: CASSLRDSGRAQFF. Here the CDR3 DNA reads TGTGCCAGCAGCTTGCGGGACTCGGGTCGCGCGCAGTTCTTC.

The chain employs TRBV11-2 and TRBJ2-5, with D tentatively TRBD2 (5 bases). V dropped 0 bases and J dropped 4 bases, with 12 bases sitting between them. The CDR3 consists of 15 residues. Germline V lookup: CDR1 SGHAT, CDR2 FQNNGV. CDR3 DNA: TGTGCCAGCAGCTTAGATCGGGGTACGGGAGAGACCCAGTACTTC. Protein sequence: CASSLDRGTGETQYF.

The rearrangement links TRBV6-1 to TRBJ2-7, with 8 nucleotides matching TRBD1. J was trimmed by 6 bases and V by 6 bases; bases with no gene match: 13. This CDR3 has 15 amino acids. Germline V CDR1 and CDR2: MNHNS, SASEGT. CDR3 amino acids: CASSSLTGGVSEQYF. CDR3 DNA sequence: TGTGCCAGCAGCTCTCTAACAGGGGGAGTGTCCGAGCAGTACTTC.